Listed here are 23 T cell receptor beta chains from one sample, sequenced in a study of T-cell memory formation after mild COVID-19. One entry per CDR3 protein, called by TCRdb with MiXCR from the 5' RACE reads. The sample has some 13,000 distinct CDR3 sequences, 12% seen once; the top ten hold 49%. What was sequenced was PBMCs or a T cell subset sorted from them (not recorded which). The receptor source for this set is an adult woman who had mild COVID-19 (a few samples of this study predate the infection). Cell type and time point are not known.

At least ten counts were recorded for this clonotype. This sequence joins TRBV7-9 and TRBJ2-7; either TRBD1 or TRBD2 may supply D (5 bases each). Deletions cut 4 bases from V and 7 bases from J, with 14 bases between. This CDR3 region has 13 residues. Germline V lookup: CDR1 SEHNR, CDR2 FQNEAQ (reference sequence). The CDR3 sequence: CASSSPGTGEQYF. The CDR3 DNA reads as TGTGCCAGCAGCTCTCCCGGGACGGGGGAGCAGTACTTC.

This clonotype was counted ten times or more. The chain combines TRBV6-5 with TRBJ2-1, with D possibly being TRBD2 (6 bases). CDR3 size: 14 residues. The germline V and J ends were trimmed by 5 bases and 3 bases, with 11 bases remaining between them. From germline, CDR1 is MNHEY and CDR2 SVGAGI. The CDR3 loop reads CASSGRENYNEQFF. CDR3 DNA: TGTGCCAGCAGTGGACGGGAGAACTACAATGAGCAGTTCTTC.

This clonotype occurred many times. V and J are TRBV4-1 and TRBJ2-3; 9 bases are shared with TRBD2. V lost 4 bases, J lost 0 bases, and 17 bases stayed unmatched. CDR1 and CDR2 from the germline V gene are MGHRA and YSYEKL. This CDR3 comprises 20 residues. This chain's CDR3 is CASSPLSATSGAKSTDTQYF. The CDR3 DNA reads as TGCGCCAGCAGCCCACTTTCAGCGACTAGCGGAGCCAAAAGCACAGATACGCAGTATTTT.

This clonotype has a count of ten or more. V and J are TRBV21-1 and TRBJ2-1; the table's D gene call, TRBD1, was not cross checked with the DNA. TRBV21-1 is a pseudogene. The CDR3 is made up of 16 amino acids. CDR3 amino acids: CASSKVRESSYNEQFF. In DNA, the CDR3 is TGTGCCAGCAGCAAAGTTCGGGAGAGCTCCTACAATGAGCAGTTCTTC.

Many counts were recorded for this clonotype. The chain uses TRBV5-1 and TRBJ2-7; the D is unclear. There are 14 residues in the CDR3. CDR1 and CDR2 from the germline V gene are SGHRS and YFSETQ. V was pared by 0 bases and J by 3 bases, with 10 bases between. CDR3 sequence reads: CASSLGPMDYEQYF. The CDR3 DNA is TGCGCCAGCAGCTTGGGCCCTATGGACTACGAGCAGTACTTC.

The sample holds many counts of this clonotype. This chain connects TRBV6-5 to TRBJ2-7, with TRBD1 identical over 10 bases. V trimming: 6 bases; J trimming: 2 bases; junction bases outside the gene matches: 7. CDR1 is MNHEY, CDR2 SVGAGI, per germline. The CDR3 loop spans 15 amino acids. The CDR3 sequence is CASRPGTGAAYEQYF. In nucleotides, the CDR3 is TGTGCCAGCAGGCCAGGGACAGGGGCCGCCTACGAGCAGTACTTC.

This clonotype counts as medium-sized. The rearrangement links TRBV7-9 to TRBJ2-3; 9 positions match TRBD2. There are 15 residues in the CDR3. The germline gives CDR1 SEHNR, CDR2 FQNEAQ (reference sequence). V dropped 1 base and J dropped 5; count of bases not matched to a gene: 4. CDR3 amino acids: CASSLGLAGLDTQYF. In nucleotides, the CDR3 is TGTGCCAGCAGCTTAGGGCTAGCGGGGTTAGATACGCAGTATTTT.

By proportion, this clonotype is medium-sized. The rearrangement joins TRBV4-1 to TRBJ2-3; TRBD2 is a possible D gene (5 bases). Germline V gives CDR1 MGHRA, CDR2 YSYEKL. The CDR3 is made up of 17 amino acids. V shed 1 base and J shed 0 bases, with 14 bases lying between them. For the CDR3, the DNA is TGCGCCAGCAGCCAAGGACCAGGACGGACTAGCACAGATACGCAGTATTTT. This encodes CASSQGPGRTSTDTQYF.

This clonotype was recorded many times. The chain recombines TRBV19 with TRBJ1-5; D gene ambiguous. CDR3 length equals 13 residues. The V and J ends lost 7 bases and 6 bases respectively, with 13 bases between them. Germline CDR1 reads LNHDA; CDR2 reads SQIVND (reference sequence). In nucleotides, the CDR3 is TGTGCCAGTACCGTTTCGGTCGGTCAGCCCCAGCATTTT. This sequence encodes CASTVSVGQPQHF. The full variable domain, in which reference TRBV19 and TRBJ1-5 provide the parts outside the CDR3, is DGGITQSPKYLFRKEGQNVTLSCEQNLNHDAMYWYRQDPGQGLRLIYYSQIVNDFQKGDIAEGYSVSREKKESFPLTVTSAQKNPTAFYLCASTVSVGQPQHFGDGTRLSIL.

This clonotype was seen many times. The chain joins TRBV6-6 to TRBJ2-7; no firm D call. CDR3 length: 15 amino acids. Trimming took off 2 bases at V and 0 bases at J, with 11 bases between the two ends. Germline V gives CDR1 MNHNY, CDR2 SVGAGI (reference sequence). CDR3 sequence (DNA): TGTGCCAGCAGTTACCCCGGAGAATACTCCTACGAGCAGTACTTC. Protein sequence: CASSYPGEYSYEQYF.

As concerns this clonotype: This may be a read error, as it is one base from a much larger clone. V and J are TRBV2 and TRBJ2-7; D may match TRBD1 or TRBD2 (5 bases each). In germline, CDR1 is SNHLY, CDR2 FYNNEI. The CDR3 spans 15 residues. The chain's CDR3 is CASSESRDGAYDQYF. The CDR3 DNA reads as TGTGCCAGCAGTGAATCCCGGGACGGAGCCTACGATCAGTACTTC.

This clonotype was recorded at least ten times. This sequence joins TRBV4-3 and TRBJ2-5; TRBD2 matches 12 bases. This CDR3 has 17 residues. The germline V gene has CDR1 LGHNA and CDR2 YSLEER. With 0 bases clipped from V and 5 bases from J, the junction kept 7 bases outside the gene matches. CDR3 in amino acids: CASSQEPSGRAYETQYF. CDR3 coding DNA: TGCGCCAGCAGCCAAGAGCCTAGCGGGAGGGCGTATGAGACCCAGTACTTC.

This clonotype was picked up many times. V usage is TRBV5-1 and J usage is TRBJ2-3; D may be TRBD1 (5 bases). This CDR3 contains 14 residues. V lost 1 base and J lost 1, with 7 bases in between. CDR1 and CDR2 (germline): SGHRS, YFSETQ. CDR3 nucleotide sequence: TGCGCCAGCAGCTTGACAGGACGCACAGATACGCAGTATTTT. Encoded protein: CASSLTGRTDTQYF.

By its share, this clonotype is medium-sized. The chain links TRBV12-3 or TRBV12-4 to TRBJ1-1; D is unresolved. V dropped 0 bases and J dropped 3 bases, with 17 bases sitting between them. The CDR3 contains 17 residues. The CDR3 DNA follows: TGTGCCAGCAGTTTAGCGAACTATCGGACGTCGCACACTGAAGCTTTCTTT. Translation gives CASSLANYRTSHTEAFF.

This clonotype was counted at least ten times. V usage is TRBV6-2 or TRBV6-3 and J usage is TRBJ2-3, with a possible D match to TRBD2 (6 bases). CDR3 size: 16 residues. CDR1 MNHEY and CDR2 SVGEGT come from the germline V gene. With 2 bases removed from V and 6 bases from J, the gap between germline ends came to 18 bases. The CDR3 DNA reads TGTGCCAGCAGTTACACGGCGACTAGGTTTGAGGATACGCAGTATTTT. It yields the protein CASSYTATRFEDTQYF.

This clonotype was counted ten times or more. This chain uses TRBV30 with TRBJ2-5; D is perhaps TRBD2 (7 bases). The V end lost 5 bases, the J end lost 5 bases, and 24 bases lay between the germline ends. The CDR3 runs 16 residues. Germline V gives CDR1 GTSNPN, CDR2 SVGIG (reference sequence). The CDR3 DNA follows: TGTGCCTGGCTCCCTAAACGGGGGGCCAATGGTGAGACCCAGTACTTC. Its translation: CAWLPKRGANGETQYF. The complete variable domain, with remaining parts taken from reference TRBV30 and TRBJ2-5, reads SQTIHQWPATLVQPVGSPLSLECTVEGTSNPNLYWYRQAAGRGLQLLFYSVGIGQISSEVPQNLSASRPQDRQFILSSKKLLLSDSGFYLCAWLPKRGANGETQYFGPGTRLLVL.

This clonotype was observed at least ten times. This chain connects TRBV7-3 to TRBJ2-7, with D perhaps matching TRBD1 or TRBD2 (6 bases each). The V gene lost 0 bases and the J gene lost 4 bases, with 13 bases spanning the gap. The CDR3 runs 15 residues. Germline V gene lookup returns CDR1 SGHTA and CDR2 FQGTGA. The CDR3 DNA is TGTGCCAGCAGCTTAACGGGGGCTAGCGTATACGAGCAGTACTTC. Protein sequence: CASSLTGASVYEQYF.

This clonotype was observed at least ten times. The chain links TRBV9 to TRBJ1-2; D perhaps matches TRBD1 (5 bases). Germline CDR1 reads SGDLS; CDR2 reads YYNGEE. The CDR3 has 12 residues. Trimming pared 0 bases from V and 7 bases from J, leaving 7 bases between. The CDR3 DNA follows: TGTGCCAGCAGCGTAGTCGGGGGTGGCTACACCTTC. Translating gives CASSVVGGGYTF.

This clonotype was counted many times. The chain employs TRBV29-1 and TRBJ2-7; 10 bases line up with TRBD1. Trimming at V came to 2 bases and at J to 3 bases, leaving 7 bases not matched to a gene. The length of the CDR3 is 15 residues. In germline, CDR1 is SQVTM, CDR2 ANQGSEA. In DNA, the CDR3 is TGCAGCGTTGAATTCCGGGACAGGGGATTCTACGAGCAGTACTTC. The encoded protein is CSVEFRDRGFYEQYF.

CDR3 DNA sequence: TGTGCCAGTAGGTCGTCGGTAGTGGTCACAGATACGCAGTATTTT. This sequence encodes CASRSSVVVTDTQYF. The rearrangement uses TRBV19 and TRBJ2-3; no definite D call. V lost 6 bases, J lost 2 bases, and 15 bases lay in between. Per the germline V gene, CDR1 is LNHDA and CDR2 is SQIVND (reference sequence). This CDR3 has 15 residues.

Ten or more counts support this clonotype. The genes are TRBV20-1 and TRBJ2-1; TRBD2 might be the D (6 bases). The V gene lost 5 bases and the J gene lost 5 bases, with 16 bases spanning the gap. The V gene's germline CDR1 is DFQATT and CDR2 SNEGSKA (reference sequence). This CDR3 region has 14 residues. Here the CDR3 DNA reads TGCAGTGCTTCCCGTAGCGGATACCACAATGAGCAGTTCTTC. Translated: CSASRSGYHNEQFF.

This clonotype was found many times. For the CDR3, the DNA is TGTGCCAGCAGCCAGAGTAGCGGGACCAATGAGCAGTTCTTC. Encoded protein: CASSQSSGTNEQFF. The chain recombines TRBV7-9 with TRBJ2-1; TRBD2 matches 8 bases. Germline V gives CDR1 SEHNR, CDR2 FQNEAQ (reference sequence). Losses at the gene ends were 5 bases for V and 6 bases for J; bases not matched to a gene: 6. CDR3 length: 14 amino acids.

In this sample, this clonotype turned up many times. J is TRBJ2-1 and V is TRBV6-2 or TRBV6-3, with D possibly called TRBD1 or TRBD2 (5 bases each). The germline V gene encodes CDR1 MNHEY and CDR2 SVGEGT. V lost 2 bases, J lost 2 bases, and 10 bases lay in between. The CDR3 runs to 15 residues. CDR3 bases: TGTGCCAGCAGTTACCCGGGGACCCCCTACAATGAGCAGTTCTTC. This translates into CASSYPGTPYNEQFF.